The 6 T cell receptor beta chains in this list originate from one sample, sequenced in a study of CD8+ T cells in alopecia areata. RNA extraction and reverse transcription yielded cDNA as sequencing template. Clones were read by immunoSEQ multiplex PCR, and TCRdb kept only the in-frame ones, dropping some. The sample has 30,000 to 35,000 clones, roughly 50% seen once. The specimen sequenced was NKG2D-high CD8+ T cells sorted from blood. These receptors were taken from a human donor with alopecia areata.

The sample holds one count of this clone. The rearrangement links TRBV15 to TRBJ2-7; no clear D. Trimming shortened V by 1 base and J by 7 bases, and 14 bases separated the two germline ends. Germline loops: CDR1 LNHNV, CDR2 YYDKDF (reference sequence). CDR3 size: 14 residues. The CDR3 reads CATSRARPSGEQYF. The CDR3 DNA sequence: TGTGCCACCAGCAGAGCCCGACCGTCCGGGGAGCAGTACTTC.

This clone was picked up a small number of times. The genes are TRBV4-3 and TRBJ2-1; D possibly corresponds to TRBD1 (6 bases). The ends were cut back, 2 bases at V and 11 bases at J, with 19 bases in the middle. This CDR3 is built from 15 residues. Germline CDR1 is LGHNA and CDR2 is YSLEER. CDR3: CASSQTGNPGQQQFF. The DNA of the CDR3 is TGCGCCAGCAGCCAAACCGGGAACCCGGGACAACAGCAGTTCTTC.

CDR3 bases: TGTGCCACCAGCAGTCGTATCAGCCTGGGCGGTAGGGGCACTGAAGCTTTCTTT. Residues: CATSSRISLGGRGTEAFF. The V gene is TRBV15, the J gene TRBJ1-1, with a tentative D call TRBD1 (5 bases). Per the germline V gene, CDR1 is LNHNV and CDR2 is YYDKDF (reference sequence). The germline V and J ends were trimmed by 3 bases and 4 bases, with 24 bases remaining between them. This CDR3 comprises 18 residues. Variable domain in full (rest from reference TRBV15 and TRBJ1-1): DAMVIQNPRYQVTQFGKPVTLSCSQTLNHNVMYWYQQKSSQAPKLLFHYYDKDFNNEADTPDNFQSRRPNTSFCFLDIRSPGLGDTAMYLCATSSRISLGGRGTEAFFGQGTRLTVV.

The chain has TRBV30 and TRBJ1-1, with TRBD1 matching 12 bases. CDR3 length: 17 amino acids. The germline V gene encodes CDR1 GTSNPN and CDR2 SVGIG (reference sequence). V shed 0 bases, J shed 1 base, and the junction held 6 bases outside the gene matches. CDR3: CAWSVRGTGGPNTEAFF. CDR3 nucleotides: TGTGCCTGGAGTGTACGGGGGACAGGGGGCCCGAACACTGAAGCTTTCTTT.

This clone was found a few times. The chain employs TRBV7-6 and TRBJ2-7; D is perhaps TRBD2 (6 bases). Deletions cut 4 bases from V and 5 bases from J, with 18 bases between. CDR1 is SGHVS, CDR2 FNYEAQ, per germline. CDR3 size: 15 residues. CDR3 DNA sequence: TGTGCCAGCAGCTCGTCCCCGGGCGGGGTCCACGAGCAGTACTTC. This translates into CASSSSPGGVHEQYF. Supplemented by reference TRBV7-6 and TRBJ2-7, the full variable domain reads GAGVSQSPRYKVTKRGQDVALRCDPISGHVSLYWYRQALGQGPEFLTYFNYEAQQDKSGLPNDRFSAERPEGSISTLTIQRTEQRDSAMYRCASSSSPGGVHEQYFGPGTRLTVT.

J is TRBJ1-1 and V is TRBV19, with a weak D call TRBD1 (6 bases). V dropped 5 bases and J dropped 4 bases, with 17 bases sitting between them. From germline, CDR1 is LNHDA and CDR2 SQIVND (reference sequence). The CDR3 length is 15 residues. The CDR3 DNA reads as TGTGCCAGTAGTCCGATGGACAGTTTAGGCACTGAAGCTTTCTTT. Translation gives CASSPMDSLGTEAFF. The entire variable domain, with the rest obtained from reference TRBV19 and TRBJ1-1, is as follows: DGGITQSPKYLFRKEGQNVTLSCEQNLNHDAMYWYRQDPGQGLRLIYYSQIVNDFQKGDIAEGYSVSREKKESFPLTVTSAQKNPTAFYLCASSPMDSLGTEAFFGQGTRLTVV.